The 7 T cell receptor beta chains given below trace back to one sample, sequenced in a study of blood T cell repertoires in COVID-19. Here immunoSEQ multiplex PCR was the method, and the copy in TCRdb shows in-frame clones only, minus some. The sample includes roughly 250,000 clones, roughly 84% seen only once; the top ten take 15% to 19%. Sequencing was carried out using peripheral blood. These receptors all come from a person aged 65-85 years with COVID-19, enrolled during active disease.

This chain links TRBV28 with TRBJ1-1; 8 bases are a match to TRBD1. The germline V gene encodes CDR1 MDHEN and CDR2 SYDVKM. V shed 4 bases and J 5 bases; nucleotides not matched to a gene: 18. The CDR3 is 18 amino acids. CDR3 sequence (DNA): TGTGCCAGCAGTTACACAAAATCACAGGGGGTCTGGTGGACTGAAGCTTTCTTT. Translation: CASSYTKSQGVWWTEAFF.

This chain links TRBV10-2 with TRBJ2-2; 7 nucleotides match TRBD2. CDR1 WSHSY and CDR2 SAAADI come from the germline V gene. The length of the CDR3 is 17 residues. The junction had 10 bases not matched to a gene; V was cut back by 2 bases and J by 4 bases. CDR3 bases: TGCGCCAGCAGTGAGCTGGGGGGGTATCGTGGCACCGGGGAGCTGTTTTTT. Amino acid sequence: CASSELGGYRGTGELFF.

The gene calls are TRBV18 and TRBJ2-5, with D possibly being TRBD2 (7 bases). Trimming took off 0 bases at V and 3 bases at J, with 11 bases between the two ends. CDR3 length: 15 residues. CDR1 and CDR2 from the germline V gene are KGHSH and LQKENI. CDR3 sequence (DNA): TGTGCCAGCTCACCACCGACGGGGGGCGAAGAGACCCAGTACTTC. This codes for CASSPPTGGEETQYF.

A word on this clone: The same CDR3 can be traced to other DNA sequences in this sample. The chain links TRBV28 to TRBJ1-5; no reliable D call. The CDR3 totals 14 residues. Deletions cut 2 bases from V and 0 bases from J, with 5 bases between. Germline CDR1 MDHEN, CDR2 SYDVKM. CDR3 in amino acids: CASSLAGSNQPQHF. The CDR3, as DNA: TGTGCCAGCAGTTTAGCGGGTAGCAATCAGCCCCAGCATTTT.

V gene TRBV5-1 combines with J gene TRBJ2-4; possibly TRBD1 for D (6 bases). Looked up from germline, CDR1 is SGHRS and CDR2 is YFSETQ. The CDR3 loop spans 14 amino acids. Trimming cost V 5 bases and J 1 base, with 10 bases left between them. The CDR3 sequence is CASREDRAKNIQYF. CDR3 DNA: TGCGCCAGCAGGGAAGACAGGGCCAAAAACATTCAGTACTTC.

This chain joins TRBV7-2 and TRBJ2-1; D is uncertain. This CDR3 has 15 residues. Between the trimmed V and J ends, which lost 2 bases and 2 bases, there was a span of 10 bases. The germline gives CDR1 SGHTA, CDR2 FQGNSA. CDR3 nucleotides: TGTGCCAGCAGCTTATCAGGTTCCCCCTACAATGAGCAGTTCTTC. This gives the protein CASSLSGSPYNEQFF.

Concerning this clone: The junction does not match germline at one end; this may be a read error. Here the CDR3 DNA reads TGTGCCAGCAGCCGGACAGCCAAAGCCCTCCCCGTTGACTTT. It is translated as CASSRTAKALPVDF. The genes are TRBV7-9 and TRBJ1-6, with D perhaps matching TRBD1 (6 bases). The CDR3 runs to 14 residues. CDR1 is SEHNR and CDR2 is FQNEAQ in the germline V gene (reference sequence).